The present entry profiles one T cell receptor (beta chain) with its context. The data derive from a study of T cell changes during pregnancy in multiple sclerosis. Data came from immunoSEQ multiplex PCR; TCRdb stores just in-frame clones and leaves some out. Of approximately 22,000 clones in the sample, 85% to 90% were seen once. J lost 0 bases, V lost 4 bases, and 7 bases had no gene match. Germline V gene lookup returns CDR1 ENHRY and CDR2 SYGVKD. This CDR3 has 17 amino acids. This material consisted of CD4+ T cells from peripheral blood mononuclear cells, taken in the first trimester of pregnancy. This sequence joins TRBV10-3 and TRBJ2-7, with 12 bases that match TRBD2. The receptor was isolated from a female donor in good health, enrolled as a control in a pregnancy study. CDR3 sequence reads: CAISGRTSGASSYEQYF. The CDR3 DNA reads TGTGCCATCAGTGGCCGGACTAGCGGGGCGAGCTCCTACGAGCAGTACTTC.